This TCR beta chain appears in the sequencing data of a study of blood T cell repertoires in COVID-19. The CDR3 spans 15 residues. Germline trimming cut 4 bases from V and 4 bases from J; bases unmatched to any gene: 10. Germline V gene lookup returns CDR1 SGDLS and CDR2 YYNGEE. Sequencing was performed with immunoSEQ multiplex PCR; in TCRdb, only in-frame clones are kept and a portion is missing. The table shows some 320,000 clones, with around nine tenths occurring only once. The chain is built from TRBV9 and TRBJ1-1; 7 bases match TRBD1. This TCR was recovered from a woman aged 30 to 39 who had been exposed to COVID-19. Sequenced material: PBMCs or T cells enriched from blood (not recorded which). The CDR3 DNA reads as TGTGCCAGCAGCCCAGTCGGGACAGTTGGCACTGAAGCTTTCTTT. Translation gives CASSPVGTVGTEAFF.